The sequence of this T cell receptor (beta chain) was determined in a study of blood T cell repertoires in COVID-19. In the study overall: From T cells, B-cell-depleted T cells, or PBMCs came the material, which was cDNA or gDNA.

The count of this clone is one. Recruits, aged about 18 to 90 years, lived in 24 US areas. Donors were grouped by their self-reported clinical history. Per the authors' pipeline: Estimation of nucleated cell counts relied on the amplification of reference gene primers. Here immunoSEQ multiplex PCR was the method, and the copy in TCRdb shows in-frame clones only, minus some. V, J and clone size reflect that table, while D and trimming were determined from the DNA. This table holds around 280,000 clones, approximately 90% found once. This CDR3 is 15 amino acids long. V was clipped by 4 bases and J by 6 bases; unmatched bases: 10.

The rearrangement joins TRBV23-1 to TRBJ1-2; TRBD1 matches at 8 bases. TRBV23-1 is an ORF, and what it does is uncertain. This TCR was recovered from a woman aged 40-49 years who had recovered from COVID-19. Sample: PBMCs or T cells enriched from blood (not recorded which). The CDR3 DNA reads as TGCGCCAGCAGTCCCCTCTCGGACAGGGAGGATGGCTACACCTTC. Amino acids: CASSPLSDREDGYTF.